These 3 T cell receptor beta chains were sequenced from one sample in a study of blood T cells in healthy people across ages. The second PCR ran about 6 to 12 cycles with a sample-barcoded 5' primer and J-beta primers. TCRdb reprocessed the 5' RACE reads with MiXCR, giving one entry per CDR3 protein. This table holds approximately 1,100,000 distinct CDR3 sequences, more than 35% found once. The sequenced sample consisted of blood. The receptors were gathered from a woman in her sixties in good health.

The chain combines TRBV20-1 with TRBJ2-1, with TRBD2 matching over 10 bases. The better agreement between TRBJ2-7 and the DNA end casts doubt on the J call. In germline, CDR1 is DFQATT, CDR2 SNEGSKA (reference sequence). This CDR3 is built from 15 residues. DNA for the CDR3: TGCAGTGCTCCGAACCTAGCGGGAGTTAGAAATGAGCAGTACTTC. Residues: CSAPNLAGVRNEQYF.

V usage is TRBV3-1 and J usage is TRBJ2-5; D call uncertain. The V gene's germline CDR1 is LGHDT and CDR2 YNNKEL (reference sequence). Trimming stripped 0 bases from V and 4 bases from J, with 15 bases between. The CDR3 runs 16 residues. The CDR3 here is CASSQEGSRPGETQYF. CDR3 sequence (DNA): TGTGCCAGCAGCCAAGAGGGTTCACGACCGGGAGAGACCCAGTACTTC.

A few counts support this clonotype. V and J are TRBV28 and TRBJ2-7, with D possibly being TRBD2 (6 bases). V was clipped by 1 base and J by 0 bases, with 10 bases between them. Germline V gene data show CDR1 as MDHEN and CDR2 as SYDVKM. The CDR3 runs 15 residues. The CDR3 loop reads CASSLLPGDSYEQYF. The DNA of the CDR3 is TGTGCCAGCAGTTTATTACCGGGGGACTCCTACGAGCAGTACTTC.